The 20 T cell receptor beta chains below were found in one sample sequenced in a study of post-analysis software for immune sequencing data (dated by TCRdb to the mid-2010s). Points the paper makes about the study in general: Significantly higher frequencies in patients than in controls were found for roughly 5 TRBV segments, including TRBV5-6, TRBV5-1 and TRBV20-1.

No antigens are known for them. The library was built by means of PCR. TCRdb lists the instrument as Illumina HiSeq 2500. To reduce PCR and sequencing biases, unique molecular identifiers were built into the TCR beta cDNA libraries. The public reads were reprocessed in TCRdb via fastp at Q25 and MiXCR, keeping in-frame beta chains. Each record represents a unique CDR3 protein, reported with the most common genes and DNA among its rows. The sample records hundreds of thousands of distinct CDR3 sequences, just under 30% of which are singletons. The leading ten clones occupy roughly 0.54% of the sample. The sample taken for sequencing was blood. These TCRs come from a girl aged 5-17 years with multiple sclerosis.

The chain uses TRBV20-1 and TRBJ2-3; D possibly corresponds to TRBD2 (5 bases). Trimming stripped 5 bases from V and 0 bases from J, with 18 bases between. Per germline, CDR1 DFQATT and CDR2 SNEGSKA (reference sequence). The CDR3 loop spans 16 amino acids. The CDR3 reads CSAAYPSRASTDTQYF. DNA of the CDR3: TGCAGTGCTGCCTACCCTAGCCGGGCGAGCACAGATACGCAGTATTTT.

The V call is TRBV12-3 or TRBV12-4, the J call TRBJ2-1; D possibly corresponds to TRBD1 (6 bases). The CDR3 sequence is 14 residues long. Trimming pared 6 bases from V and 6 bases from J, leaving 15 bases between. The CDR3 nucleotides are TGTGCCAGCAGCCCAGGGGCACTGCCCAATGAGCAGTTCTTC. As protein: CASSPGALPNEQFF.

The rearrangement uses TRBV20-1 and TRBJ2-4; D is tentatively TRBD1 or TRBD2 (5 bases each). The J call may be mistaken, given a closer DNA end match to TRBJ2-7. CDR1 DFQATT and CDR2 SNEGSKA come from the germline V gene (reference sequence). This CDR3 contains 17 residues. The CDR3 spells CSARDSITGTASYEQYF. Written as DNA, the CDR3 is TGCAGTGCTAGAGACAGTATAACCGGGACCGCATCCTACGAGCAGTACTTC.

A note on this clonotype: Since a much larger clone is just one base distant, this may be a read error. The J gene is TRBJ2-4, the V gene TRBV29-1; 9 positions match TRBD1. The J call is uncertain, as TRBJ2-7 better fits the DNA end. CDR3 size: 15 residues. Germline CDR1 is SQVTM and CDR2 is ANQGSEA. The CDR3 sequence is CSVEESGQGCDEQYF. DNA of the CDR3: TGCAGCGTTGAAGAGTCGGGACAGGGTTGCGACGAGCAGTACTTC.

This sequence joins TRBV7-2 and TRBJ2-1; the match to TRBD2 covers 8 bases. CDR3 length: 15 residues. Germline values: CDR1 SGHTA, CDR2 FQGNSA. Trimming at V came to 8 bases and at J to 3 bases, leaving 9 bases not matched to a gene. CDR3 DNA: TGTGCCAGCGGAAGGGCGGGAGGCATCTACAATGAGCAGTTCTTC. The encoded protein is CASGRAGGIYNEQFF.

This clonotype was detected a few times. The chain combines TRBV5-1 with TRBJ2-1, with 10 bases matching TRBD1. V was pared by 4 bases and J by 3 bases, with 10 bases of the junction left unmatched. Germline V gene data show CDR1 as SGHRS and CDR2 as YFSETQ. This CDR3 has 17 amino acids. The CDR3 protein is CASSPGTGANLYNEQFF. The DNA for the CDR3 is TGCGCCAGCAGCCCGGGGACAGGGGCCAACCTCTACAATGAGCAGTTCTTC.

V is TRBV5-6 and J is TRBJ1-2; 8 bases align to TRBD1. The ends lost 4 bases at V and 8 bases at J; junction bases unmatched: 7. Germline V gene sequence: CDR1 SGHDT, CDR2 YYEEEE. This CDR3 region has 13 residues. The CDR3 is CASSPDREGGYTF. As DNA, the CDR3 is TGTGCCAGCAGCCCGGACAGGGAGGGAGGCTACACCTTC.

In nucleotides, the CDR3 is TGCGCCAGCAGGGCGATAGGACCGATGTATGGCTACACCTTC. Its translation is CASRAIGPMYGYTF. The chain is built from TRBV5-1 and TRBJ1-2; D call uncertain. Germline assignment: CDR1 SGHRS and CDR2 YFSETQ. The CDR3 has 14 amino acids. The V end was cut by 5 bases, the J end by 5 bases, with 16 bases between.

The chain is built from TRBV29-1 and TRBJ2-7; D is unclear. Germline CDR1 SQVTM, CDR2 ANQGSEA. This CDR3 is built from 11 residues. V lost 5 bases and J lost 7, with 12 bases in between. CDR3 sequence reads: CSVWTGGEQYF. In nucleotides, the CDR3 is TGCAGCGTTTGGACGGGCGGTGAGCAGTACTTC.

This chain joins TRBV3-1 and TRBJ2-7, with TRBD2 identical over 9 bases. The V gene end was trimmed by 2 bases and the J gene end by 3 bases; junction bases not matched to a gene: 5. Germline loops: CDR1 LGHDT, CDR2 YNNKEL (reference sequence). The CDR3 is 15 amino acids. CDR3 in DNA: TGTGCCAGCAGCCAACTAGCGGGGTCGGTCTACGAGCAGTACTTC. It codes for CASSQLAGSVYEQYF.

The rearrangement links TRBV20-1 to TRBJ2-5; 7 bases agree with TRBD1. CDR3 length: 11 amino acids. Looked up from germline, CDR1 is DFQATT and CDR2 is SNEGSKA (reference sequence). In DNA form, the CDR3 reads TGCAGCGGGACAGACAAAGAGACCCAGTACTTC. Translation: CSGTDKETQYF.

There are a few counts of this clonotype. The V gene is TRBV10-3, the J gene TRBJ1-1; D gene uncertain. V was trimmed by 6 bases and J by 3 bases, leaving 14 bases between them. The CDR3 is 14 amino acids. Germline CDR1 reads ENHRY; CDR2 reads SYGVKD. As DNA, the CDR3 is TGTGCCATCAGCTGGGGAGCGGAGGACACTGAAGCTTTCTTT. Translation: CAISWGAEDTEAFF.

The V call is TRBV5-6, the J call TRBJ2-3; 8 positions match TRBD2. The length of the CDR3 is 16 residues. With V trimmed by 4 bases and J by 4 bases, 11 bases remained unmatched. CDR1 SGHDT and CDR2 YYEEEE come from the germline V gene. The CDR3 sequence is CASSQALAEVSDTQYF. Written as DNA, the CDR3 is TGTGCCAGCAGCCAAGCACTAGCGGAAGTATCAGATACGCAGTATTTT.

This sequence joins TRBV3-1 and TRBJ2-5; tentatively, D is TRBD2 (6 bases). The CDR3 sequence is 15 residues long. Germline lookup yields CDR1 LGHDT and CDR2 YNNKEL (reference sequence). Trimming shortened V by 6 bases and J by 11 bases, and 25 bases separated the two germline ends. DNA of the CDR3: TGTGCCAGCAGTTCGAGCGGGCTACGTAGTGGGGAGCAGTACTTC. Protein product: CASSSSGLRSGEQYF.

This clonotype was found many times. One end of the junction varies from germline; a read error may be responsible. This rearrangement joins TRBV7-7 to TRBJ2-3, with D unresolved. The CDR3 sequence is 16 residues long. Germline lookup yields CDR1 SSHAT and CDR2 FNYEAQ (reference sequence). This chain's CDR3 is CASSFRVGKYTDTQYF. CDR3 bases: TGTGCTAGCAGCTTCCGGGTGGGAAAATACACAGATACGCAGTATTTT.

The J gene is TRBJ2-7, the V gene TRBV20-1, with 10 bases aligning to TRBD2. Trimming cost V 3 bases and J 3 bases; bases outside gene matches: 11. This CDR3 has 16 amino acids. Germline CDR1 reads DFQATT; CDR2 reads SNEGSKA (reference sequence). CDR3 in amino acids: CSASRLAGELNYEQYF. The DNA for the CDR3 is TGCAGTGCTAGTCGTCTAGCGGGAGAATTAAACTACGAGCAGTACTTC.

This clonotype appeared once. The chain joins TRBV14 to TRBJ2-5; D remains unclear. The germline V and J ends were trimmed by 1 base and 4 bases, with 13 bases remaining between them. Germline loops: CDR1 SGHDN, CDR2 FVKESK. CDR3 length: 15 amino acids. Here the CDR3 reads CASSQGLGVAETQYF. CDR3 coding DNA: TGTGCCAGCAGCCAAGGTCTTGGGGTAGCAGAGACCCAGTACTTC. The variable domain in full, completed from reference TRBV14 and TRBJ2-5, reads EAGVTQFPSHSVIEKGQTVTLRCDPISGHDNLYWYRRVMGKEIKFLLHFVKESKQDESGMPNNRFLAERTGGTYSTLKVQPAELEDSGVYFCASSQGLGVAETQYFGPGTRLLVL.

In its sample, this clonotype was seen a few times. V usage is TRBV3-1 and J usage is TRBJ2-1, with 11 bases that match TRBD2. V shed 3 bases and J 11 bases; nucleotides not matched to a gene: 12. The CDR3 length is 16 residues. In germline, CDR1 is LGHDT, CDR2 YNNKEL (reference sequence). Here the CDR3 reads CASSQAGTSGRPKQFF. The CDR3 DNA is TGTGCCAGCAGCCAGGCCGGGACTAGCGGCCGTCCGAAGCAGTTCTTC.

This clonotype was observed a handful of times. CDR3 region: CASSVQRYGYTF. Here the CDR3 DNA reads TGTGCCAGCAGCGTACAACGCTATGGCTACACCTTC. The rearrangement uses TRBV28 and TRBJ1-2; D is unresolved. CDR1 MDHEN and CDR2 SYDVKM come from the germline V gene. V was cut by 6 bases and J by 4 bases, with 9 bases left in between. This CDR3 has 12 amino acids.

This clonotype was found many times. This chain uses TRBV7-2 with TRBJ2-3, with 8 bases aligning to TRBD2. The CDR3 covers 16 residues. V lost 0 bases, J lost 3 bases, and 5 bases stayed unmatched. Germline-derived CDR1 and CDR2 are SGHTA and FQGNSA. The CDR3: CASSLAAGGATDTQYF. CDR3 bases: TGTGCCAGCAGCTTAGCCGCGGGAGGAGCGACAGATACGCAGTATTTT.